This TCR beta chain is drawn from a study of T-cell reconstitution after alpha-beta-depleted transplantation in children. This CDR3 spans 10 amino acids. V dropped 6 bases and J dropped 5 bases, with 3 bases sitting between them. Germline V gene lookup returns CDR1 SEHNR and CDR2 FQNEAQ (reference sequence). Preparation of the TCRbeta library used unique molecular identifiers. One entry per CDR3 protein, called by TCRdb with MiXCR from the PCR reads. This sample has 500,000 to 600,000 distinct CDR3 sequences, with approximately 16% found just once. The clonotype was recovered from a human donor who donated a stem cell graft to a child with acute lymphoblastic leukemia. This sample comprised PBMCs from the stem cell graft donor, obtained from the stem cell graft. The chain uses TRBV7-9 and TRBJ2-3; D call uncertain. CDR3 DNA sequence: TGTGCCAGCAGGGAAGATACGCAGTATTTT. Translating it yields CASREDTQYF.